This T cell receptor (beta chain) was identified during a study of OX40 agonist ivuxolimab in advanced cancers. Study background: An agonistic anti-OX40 (CD134) antibody, ivuxolimab, was used to treat the patients. Treatment received earlier with anti-PD-1, anti-PD-L1 or anti-CTLA-4 agents was allowed, and 40% had some. Patients receiving dose escalation had hepatocellular carcinoma, melanoma, renal cell or head and neck cancer. Study results and caveats: Expanded clones tended on average to be more numerous among CD8+ T cells than CD4+.

Note on this clone: Antigen specificity is unknown.

Deletions cut 0 bases from V and 5 bases from J, with 14 bases between. The germline V gene encodes CDR1 MNHEY and CDR2 SMNVEV (reference sequence). The length of the CDR3 is 16 residues. Libraries were prepared by immunoSEQ multiplex PCR; TCRdb keeps only in-frame clonotypes and omits some of them. In the table there are roughly 64,000 clones, over 65% of which are singletons. This sequence joins TRBV27 and TRBJ1-5, with TRBD1 as a possible D gene (5 bases). The receptor comes from an adult with an advanced solid tumor such as melanoma, head and neck, liver or kidney cancer. The source was CD4+ or CD8+ T cells sorted from blood, collected in a trial of the OX40 agonist ivuxolimab. The DNA of the CDR3 is TGTGCCAGCAGTTTATCGGCGACAGCTGGGGATCAGCCCCAGCATTTT. It yields the protein CASSLSATAGDQPQHF.